Sequencing of this TCR beta chain was carried out in a study of T cell changes during pregnancy in multiple sclerosis. Libraries were prepared by immunoSEQ multiplex PCR; TCRdb keeps only in-frame clonotypes and omits some of them. The sample gives around 110,000 clones, roughly 92% of which show up once; about 1.5% is in the top ten. Losses at the gene ends were 2 bases for V and 1 base for J; bases not matched to a gene: 6. Germline V gene lookup returns CDR1 LGHNA and CDR2 YNFKEQ. The CDR3 is 17 amino acids. Sequencing was performed on peripheral blood, taken in the third trimester of pregnancy. The receptor's source is a female donor with multiple sclerosis, enrolled in a pregnancy study. This chain joins TRBV4-2 and TRBJ2-7, with 12 bases aligning to TRBD1. CDR3 nucleotides: TGTGCCAGCAGCCAAAGTCTGGGACAGGGGGCATCCTACGAGCAGTACTTC. Translated: CASSQSLGQGASYEQYF.